The text below deals with one TCR beta chain. The data stem from a study of Tregs in tolerant kidney transplant recipients. The CDR3 contains 15 residues. Per germline, CDR1 MGHRA and CDR2 YSYEKL. Trimming cost V 1 base and J 0 bases, with 7 bases left between them. TCRdb keeps only in-frame clones here, not all; method: immunoSEQ multiplex PCR. The table records about 100,000 clones, roughly 90% of them present only once. Specimen: CD4+ T cells from blood, collected before the transplant. This clonotype originated in a human donor who received a combined kidney and bone marrow transplant. This rearrangement joins TRBV4-1 to TRBJ1-3, with D possibly TRBD1 on 5 matching bases. The CDR3 sequence: CASSQGGLSGNTIYF. In DNA form, the CDR3 reads TGCGCCAGCAGCCAAGGGGGCCTCTCTGGAAACACCATATATTTT.